One and the same sample provided the 8 T cell receptor beta chains below, sequenced in a study of cytomegalovirus exposure and HLA in healthy donors. The assay was immunoSEQ multiplex PCR, and TCRdb's table has in-frame clones only and misses some. The sample has tens of thousands of clones; 80% to 90% are singletons. Sequencing was performed on PBMCs. Every receptor here comes from a woman aged 18-29 years in good health and CMV-seropositive.

The chain combines TRBV2 with TRBJ1-3; tentatively, D is TRBD1 (6 bases). The CDR3 length is 15 residues. V was trimmed by 7 bases and J by 1 base, leaving 14 bases between them. Germline CDR1 SNHLY, CDR2 FYNNEI. CDR3 sequence: CASTRDIQSGNTIYF. CDR3 DNA: TGTGCCAGCACGAGGGACATTCAATCTGGAAACACCATATATTTT. The full variable domain, completed using reference TRBV2 and TRBJ1-3, is EPEVTQTPSHQVTQMGQEVILRCVPISNHLYFYWYRQILGQKVEFLVSFYNNEISEKSEIFDDQFSVERPDGSNFTLKIRSTKLEDSAMYFCASTRDIQSGNTIYFGEGSWLTVV.

The chain joins TRBV7-6 to TRBJ2-5; possible D gene TRBD1, 6 bases. The V gene's germline CDR1 is SGHVS and CDR2 FNYEAQ. V was pared by 1 base and J by 5 bases, with 14 bases between. This CDR3 is built from 15 residues. The CDR3 loop is CASSLGPSRGETQYF. The CDR3 DNA sequence: TGTGCCAGCAGCTTAGGACCATCCAGGGGTGAGACCCAGTACTTC.

J is TRBJ2-1 and V is TRBV5-1; D might be TRBD1 (8 bases). Germline V lookup: CDR1 SGHRS, CDR2 YFSETQ. Trimming took 4 bases from V and 5 from J, leaving 19 bases between them. The length of the CDR3 is 16 residues. In nucleotides, the CDR3 is TGCGCCAGCAGCGGAGGACAGGGAGGGGGTCACAATGAGCAGTTCTTC. Its protein product is CASSGGQGGGHNEQFF. The full variable domain, completed using reference TRBV5-1 and TRBJ2-1, is KAGVTQTPRYLIKTRGQQVTLSCSPISGHRSVSWYQQTPGQGLQFLFEYFSETQRNKGNFPGRFSGRQFSNSRSEMNVSTLELGDSALYLCASSGGQGGGHNEQFFGPGTRLTVL.

This clone was counted once. The DNA for the CDR3 is TGTGCCAGCAGCTTAACTGGGCAATACGAGCAGTACTTC. This translates into CASSLTGQYEQYF. The rearrangement uses TRBV11-1 and TRBJ2-7; no firm D call. The germline V and J ends were trimmed by 2 bases and 4 bases, with 9 bases remaining between them. This CDR3 is 13 amino acids long. The germline V gene has CDR1 SGHAT and CDR2 FQDESV (reference sequence).

The gene calls are TRBV30 and TRBJ2-7, with 8 bases aligning to TRBD1. The germline V gene encodes CDR1 GTSNPN and CDR2 SVGIG (reference sequence). There are 14 residues in the CDR3. Trimming at V came to 2 bases and at J to 6 bases, leaving 9 bases not matched to a gene. CDR3 residues: CAWSSGTGDSEQYF. CDR3 nucleotide sequence: TGTGCCTGGAGTTCTGGGACAGGAGACTCCGAGCAGTACTTC.

V and J are TRBV10-2 and TRBJ1-2, with D maybe TRBD1 (6 bases). Trimming left V 0 bases short and J 5 bases short, with 13 bases between. The CDR3 length is 15 residues. The V gene's germline CDR1 is WSHSY and CDR2 SAAADI. CDR3 amino acids: CASSESGGAGYGYTF. The CDR3 DNA is TGCGCCAGCAGTGAGTCCGGGGGGGCCGGGTATGGCTACACCTTC.

The chain links TRBV2 to TRBJ2-1, with 11 bases matching TRBD2. CDR1 is SNHLY and CDR2 is FYNNEI in the germline V gene. The CDR3 length is 17 residues. With 3 bases clipped from V and 10 bases from J, the junction kept 14 bases outside the gene matches. Written as DNA, the CDR3 is TGTGCCAGCAGTGATTCTGGACTAGCGGGTTGGGTAGACGAGCAGTTCTTC. This encodes CASSDSGLAGWVDEQFF.

The chain combines TRBV6-1 with TRBJ2-3; 8 bases agree with TRBD1. Germline-derived CDR1 and CDR2 are MNHNS and SASEGT. With 2 bases clipped from V and 0 bases from J, the junction kept 10 bases outside the gene matches. The CDR3 length is 18 residues. The CDR3 here is CASSEIGTGLLSTDTQYF. The DNA for the CDR3 is TGTGCCAGCAGTGAAATCGGGACAGGCCTTTTGAGCACAGATACGCAGTATTTT.